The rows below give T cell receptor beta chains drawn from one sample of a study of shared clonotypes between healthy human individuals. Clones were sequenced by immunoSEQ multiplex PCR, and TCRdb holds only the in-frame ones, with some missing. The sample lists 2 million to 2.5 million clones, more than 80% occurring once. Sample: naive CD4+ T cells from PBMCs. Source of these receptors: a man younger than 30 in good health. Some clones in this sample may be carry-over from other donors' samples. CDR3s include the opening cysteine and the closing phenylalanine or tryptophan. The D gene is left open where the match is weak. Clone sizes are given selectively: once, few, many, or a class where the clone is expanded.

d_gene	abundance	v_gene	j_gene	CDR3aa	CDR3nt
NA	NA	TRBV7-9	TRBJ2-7	CASILQQGSYEQYF	TGTGCCAGCATCCTCCAACAGGGCTCCTACGAGCAGTACTTC
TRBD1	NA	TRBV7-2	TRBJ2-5	CASSPDRGQETQYF	TGTGCCAGCAGCCCGGACAGGGGTCAAGAGACCCAGTACTTC
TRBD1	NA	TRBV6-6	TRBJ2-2	CASRKQGVFYTGELFF	TGTGCCAGCAGGAAACAGGGGGTATTTTACACCGGGGAGCTGTTTTTT
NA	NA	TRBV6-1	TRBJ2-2	CASNLGISGTGELFF	TGTGCCAGTAATCTAGGTATTAGCGGCACCGGGGAGCTGTTTTTT
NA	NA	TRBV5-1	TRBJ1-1	CASSLGPGTAGAFF	TGCGCCAGCAGCTTGGGGCCGGGGACTGCGGGGGCTTTCTTT
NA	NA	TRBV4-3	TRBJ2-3	CASSLRGLTSTDTQYF	TGCGCCAGCAGCCTGCGGGGACTCACTAGCACAGATACGCAGTATTTT
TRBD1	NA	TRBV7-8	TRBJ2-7	CASSLVPGQGAHEQYF	TGTGCCAGCAGCTTGGTACCGGGACAGGGGGCCCACGAGCAGTACTTC
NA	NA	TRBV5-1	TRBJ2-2	CASSLAEVAGELFF	TGCGCCAGCAGCTTGGCGGAGGTCGCCGGGGAGCTGTTTTTT
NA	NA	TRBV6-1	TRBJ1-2	CASHRDNNYGYTF	TGTGCTTCCCACCGGGACAACAACTATGGCTACACCTTC
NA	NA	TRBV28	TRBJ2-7	CASSITVYEQYF	TGTGCCAGCAGTATAACAGTATACGAGCAGTACTTC
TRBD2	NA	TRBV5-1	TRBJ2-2	CASSPAGGHTGELFF	TGCGCCAGCAGCCCCGCGGGAGGTCACACCGGGGAGCTGTTTTTT
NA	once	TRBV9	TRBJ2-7	CASSVVPAGEQYF	TGTGCCAGCAGCGTTGTTCCGGCGGGTGAGCAGTACTTC
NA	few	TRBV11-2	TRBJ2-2	CASSLVAGELFF	TGTGCCAGCAGCTTAGTGGCCGGGGAGCTGTTTTTT
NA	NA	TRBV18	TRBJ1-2	CASSPVSRAGYGYTF	TGTGCCAGCTCACCAGTAAGCAGGGCGGGCTATGGCTACACCTTC
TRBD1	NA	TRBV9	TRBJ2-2	CASRTGTATNGELFF	TGTGCCAGCAGAACCGGGACAGCGACGAACGGGGAGCTGTTTTTT
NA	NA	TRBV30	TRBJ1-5	CAWGPGHLIGNQPQHF	TGTGCCTGGGGACCGGGACACCTAATAGGCAATCAGCCCCAGCATTTT
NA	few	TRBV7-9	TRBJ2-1	CASSLVQFSEQFF	TGTGCCAGCAGCTTAGTTCAGTTTAGTGAGCAGTTCTTC
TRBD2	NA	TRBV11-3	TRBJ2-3	CASSPGTSEADTQYF	TGTGCCAGCAGTCCCGGGACTAGTGAGGCAGATACGCAGTATTTT
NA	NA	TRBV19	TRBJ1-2	CASSIRGAFYGYTF	TGTGCCAGTAGTATCCGGGGGGCATTCTATGGCTACACCTTC
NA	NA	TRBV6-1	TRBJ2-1	CASSEFSRLSEQFF	TGTGCCAGCAGTGAATTTTCTCGTTTGAGTGAGCAGTTCTTC
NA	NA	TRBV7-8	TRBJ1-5	CASTANSNQPQHF	TGTGCCAGTACGGCGAATAGCAATCAGCCCCAGCATTTT
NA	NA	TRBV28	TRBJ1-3	CASSSGGARGNIIYF	TGTGCCAGCAGTTCCGGGGGGGCACGGGGAAACATCATATATTTT
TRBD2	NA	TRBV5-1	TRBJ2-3	CASSLGTSASTDTQYF	TGCGCCAGCAGCCTTGGGACTAGCGCGAGCACAGATACGCAGTATTTT
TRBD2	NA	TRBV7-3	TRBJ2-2	CASSSRLAGNTGELFF	TGTGCCAGCAGCTCTCGACTAGCGGGGAACACCGGGGAGCTGTTTTTT
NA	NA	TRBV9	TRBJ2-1	CASSDRAHRNEQFF	TGTGCCAGCAGCGACCGGGCCCATCGGAATGAGCAGTTCTTC
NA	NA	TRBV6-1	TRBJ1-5	CASSTERNQPQHF	TGTGCCAGCAGTACCGAAAGGAATCAGCCCCAGCATTTT
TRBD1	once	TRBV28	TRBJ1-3	CASSTLTGGRQGSGNTIYF	TGTGCCAGCAGTACGTTGACAGGGGGAAGACAAGGCTCTGGAAACACCATATATTTT
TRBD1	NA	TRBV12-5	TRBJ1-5	CASGSGQGNQPQHF	TGTGCTAGTGGTTCTGGACAGGGCAATCAGCCCCAGCATTTT
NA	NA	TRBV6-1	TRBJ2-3	CASRSPPPDTQYF	TGTGCCAGCAGGTCCCCTCCCCCAGATACGCAGTATTTT
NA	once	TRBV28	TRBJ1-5	CASSLLIGTWEGNQPQHF	TGTGCCAGCAGTTTACTAATAGGGACATGGGAAGGCAATCAGCCCCAGCATTTT
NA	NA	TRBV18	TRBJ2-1	CASSPRTSSPPNEQFF	TGTGCCAGCTCACCGCGGACCTCCTCTCCCCCCAATGAGCAGTTCTTC
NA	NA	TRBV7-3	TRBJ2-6	CASSSQGSSGANVLTF	TGTGCCAGCAGCTCCCAAGGGAGCTCTGGGGCCAACGTCCTGACTTTC
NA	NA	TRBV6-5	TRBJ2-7	CASSYVVGYEQYF	TGTGCCAGCAGTTACGTAGTGGGCTACGAGCAGTACTTC
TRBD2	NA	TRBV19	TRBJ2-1	CASSIVKREYLFF	TGTGCCAGTAGTATAGTGAAGCGGGAGTATTTGTTCTTC
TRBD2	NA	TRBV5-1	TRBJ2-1	CASSFRTSGGYNEQFF	TGCGCCAGCAGCTTCAGGACTAGCGGGGGTTACAATGAGCAGTTCTTC
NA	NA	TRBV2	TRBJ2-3	CASSRSSTDTQYF	TGTGCCAGCAGTAGGTCTAGCACAGATACGCAGTATTTT
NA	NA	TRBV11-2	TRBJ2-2	CASSSATNPTGELFF	TGTGCCAGCAGCTCGGCGACTAATCCCACCGGGGAGCTGTTTTTT
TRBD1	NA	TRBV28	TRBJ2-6	CASSLTGYSGANVLTF	TGTGCCAGCAGTTTGACAGGGTACTCTGGGGCCAACGTCCTGACTTTC
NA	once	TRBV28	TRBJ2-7	CASSTPDGHYEQYF	TGTGCCAGCAGCACCCCCGACGGTCACTACGAGCAGTACTTC
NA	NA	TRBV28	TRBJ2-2	CATRDVPNTGELFF	TGTGCCACCAGGGACGTTCCGAACACCGGGGAGCTGTTTTTT
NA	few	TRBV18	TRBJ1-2	CASSPDGNYGYTF	TGTGCCAGCTCACCGGACGGGAACTATGGCTACACCTTC
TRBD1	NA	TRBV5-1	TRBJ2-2	CASSPLTGGITGELFF	TGCGCCAGCAGCCCCCTGACAGGGGGGATAACCGGGGAGCTGTTTTTT
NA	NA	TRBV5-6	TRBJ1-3	CASSSTAGNTIYF	TGTGCCAGCAGCTCGACCGCCGGAAACACCATATATTTT
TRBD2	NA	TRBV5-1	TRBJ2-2	CASSGSGSDTGELFF	TGCGCCAGCAGCGGAAGCGGGAGCGACACCGGGGAGCTGTTTTTT
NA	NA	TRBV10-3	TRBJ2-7	CAISDRYEQYF	TGTGCCATCAGTGATCGGTACGAGCAGTACTTC
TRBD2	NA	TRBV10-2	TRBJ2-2	CASSDPTSGRIANTGELFF	TGCGCCAGCAGTGACCCGACTAGCGGGAGAATAGCGAACACCGGGGAGCTGTTTTTT
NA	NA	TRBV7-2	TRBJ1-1	CASSFTGPNTEAFF	TGTGCCAGCAGCTTTACAGGGCCGAACACTGAAGCTTTCTTT
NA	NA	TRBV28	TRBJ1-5	CASRYGTHRTAPQHF	TGTGCCAGCCGATACGGGACACACCGAACGGCGCCCCAGCATTTT
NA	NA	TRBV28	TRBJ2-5	CASSLSQETQYF	TGTGCCAGCAGTCTCTCACAAGAGACCCAGTACTTC
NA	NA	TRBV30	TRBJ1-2	CAWSMRGGWGYTF	TGTGCCTGGAGTATGAGGGGCGGATGGGGCTACACCTTC
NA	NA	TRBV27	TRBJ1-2	CASSLEGNFNYGYTF	TGTGCCAGCAGTTTGGAGGGCAATTTTAACTATGGCTACACCTTC
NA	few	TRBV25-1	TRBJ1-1	CASSPTSNTEAFF	TGTGCCAGCAGTCCCACGAGCAACACTGAAGCTTTCTTT
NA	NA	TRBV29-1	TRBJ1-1	CSVRGANTEAFF	TGCAGCGTTAGAGGGGCGAACACTGAAGCTTTCTTT
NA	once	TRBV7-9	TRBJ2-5	CASIQVGETQYF	TGTGCCAGCATCCAGGTGGGGGAGACCCAGTACTTC
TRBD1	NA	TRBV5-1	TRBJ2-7	CASSRGQSAYEQYF	TGCGCCAGCAGCCGGGGACAGTCAGCCTACGAGCAGTACTTC
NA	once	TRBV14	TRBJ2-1	CASSPRSLIYNEQFF	TGTGCCAGCAGCCCTCGCAGTCTGATATACAATGAGCAGTTCTTC
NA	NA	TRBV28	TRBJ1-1	CASKPHWNTEAFF	TGTGCCAGCAAGCCTCACTGGAACACTGAAGCTTTCTTT
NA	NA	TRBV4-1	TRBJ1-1	CASSHYWGQDDTEAFF	TGCGCCAGCAGCCACTATTGGGGGCAGGATGACACTGAAGCTTTCTTT
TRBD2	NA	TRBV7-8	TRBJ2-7	CASSPRGAGTSYEQYF	TGTGCCAGCAGCCCCCGGGGAGCGGGAACCTCCTACGAGCAGTACTTC